The source of this T cell receptor (beta chain) is a study of T cell responses to AZD1222 COVID-19 vaccine. Germline V gene lookup returns CDR1 LNHDA and CDR2 SQIVND (reference sequence). V lost 4 bases to trimming and J lost 0 bases, with 16 bases between them. The CDR3 contains 16 residues. The table came from immunoSEQ multiplex PCR; TCRdb's copy has only in-frame clones and leaves some out. The repertoire holds about 170,000 clones, with roughly nine tenths as singletons. This sequence was found in an adult in good health. The chain has TRBV19 and TRBJ2-7; no firm D call. The sample in question was peripheral blood, obtained on day 0 of AZD1222 vaccination. CDR3 amino acids: CASSTLGGSSSYEQYF. The CDR3 DNA reads TGTGCCAGTAGTACTCTTGGCGGATCCAGCTCCTACGAGCAGTACTTC. The variable domain in full, with the rest retrieved from reference TRBV19 and TRBJ2-7, is DGGITQSPKYLFRKEGQNVTLSCEQNLNHDAMYWYRQDPGQGLRLIYYSQIVNDFQKGDIAEGYSVSREKKESFPLTVTSAQKNPTAFYLCASSTLGGSSSYEQYFGPGTRLTVT.